The 9 T cell receptor beta chains presented below share a single source sample, sequenced in a study of T cells in Graves' hyperthyroidism and ophthalmopathy (dated by TCRdb to the late 2010s). Library preparation used multiplex PCR. Sequencing was carried out with an Illumina HiSeq 2000. The TCR beta CDR3 regions were amplified from the RNA transcripts. The first round of RT-PCR for the TCR CDR3 was performed with the HTBI primer set and the Qiagen OneStep RT-PCR kit. The public reads were run again by TCRdb, first through fastp at Q25 and then through MiXCR, and only productive beta chains were kept. Each entry merges the rows of one CDR3 protein and shows their most common DNA and genes. The sample data list hundreds of thousands of distinct CDR3 sequences, and about 15% of these were observed just once. The ten most abundant clones make up roughly 13% of the sample. Sequenced: blood. These receptors were taken from a man aged 18 to 30 with Graves' ophthalmopathy.

Turning to this clonotype: Given a much more abundant clone one base away, this may be a read error. J is TRBJ2-1 and V is TRBV12-3 or TRBV12-4; D ambiguous. The CDR3 has 12 residues. CDR3 amino acids: CASCFSRSEQFF. CDR3 in DNA: TGTGCCAGCTGTTTTTCGAGGAGTGAGCAGTTCTTC.

In regard to this clonotype: This clone may be a read error of a much larger clone one base away. This chain connects TRBV7-2 to TRBJ2-5, with 7 positions matching TRBD2. CDR3 length: 17 amino acids. Germline V gene data show CDR1 as SGHTA and CDR2 as FQGNSA. Trimming removed 5 bases from V and 5 bases from J; junction bases left unmatched: 17. The CDR3 nucleotides are TGTGCCAGCAGCCGAGGGACTGGCGGGAGCCATGGGGAGACCCAGTACTTC. It encodes CASSRGTGGSHGETQYF.

This clonotype was counted at least ten times. The chain is built from TRBV20-1 and TRBJ1-1; D gene unclear. Germline CDR1 and CDR2: DFQATT and SNEGSKA (reference sequence). Trimming cost V 5 bases and J 3 bases, with 16 bases left between them. This CDR3 region has 14 residues. CDR3 DNA sequence: TGCAGTGCTTTGCCTCGGCGGTGGGACACTGAAGCTTTCTTT. As protein: CSALPRRWDTEAFF.

Many counts were recorded for this clonotype. The V gene is TRBV11-3, the J gene TRBJ1-2; 7 nucleotides line up with TRBD1. J lost 2 bases, V lost 0 bases, and 6 bases had no gene match. The CDR3 covers 16 residues. CDR1 is SGHNT and CDR2 is YENEEA in the germline V gene. For the CDR3, the DNA is TGTGCCAGCAGCTTAGATGGACAGGTAGCCAACTATGGCTACACCTTC. Translated: CASSLDGQVANYGYTF.

With respect to this clonotype: A much larger clone is a single base away; this may be a read error. V is TRBV5-6 and J is TRBJ1-4, with D possibly TRBD1 on 5 matching bases. The CDR3 loop spans 13 amino acids. CDR1 is SGHDT, CDR2 YYEEEE, per germline. The CDR3 bases are TGTGCCAGCAGCTTGGGACAGAGTGAAGAACTGTTTTTT. Translation: CASSLGQSEELFF.

This clonotype has just a few counts. This rearrangement joins TRBV9 to TRBJ2-2; no clear D. V gave up 0 bases and J gave up 2 bases, with 8 bases separating them. CDR3 length equals 15 residues. Germline values: CDR1 SGDLS, CDR2 YYNGEE. The CDR3: CASSVGRFNTGELFF. In nucleotides, the CDR3 is TGTGCCAGCAGCGTAGGAAGGTTTAACACCGGGGAGCTGTTTTTT.

This clonotype was seen many times. The chain recombines TRBV9 with TRBJ2-5, with D hard to call. Between the trimmed V and J ends, which lost 0 bases and 5 bases, there was a span of 5 bases. Germline V gives CDR1 SGDLS, CDR2 YYNGEE. The CDR3 totals 12 residues. The CDR3 spells CASSVATETQYF. In nucleotides, the CDR3 is TGTGCCAGCAGCGTAGCTACGGAGACCCAGTACTTC.

This clonotype was seen a handful of times. The V call is TRBV6-1, the J call TRBJ2-7; D ambiguous. This CDR3 has 14 amino acids. Germline CDR1 and CDR2: MNHNS and SASEGT. V shed 6 bases and J shed 0 bases, with 12 bases lying between them. This CDR3 is CASSTLASSYEQYF. CDR3 nucleotides: TGTGCCAGCAGCACACTGGCGAGCTCCTACGAGCAGTACTTC.

Notes on this clonotype: This may be a read error: a much more frequent sequence differs by one nucleotide. The chain is built from TRBV6-5 and TRBJ1-5; tentative D call: TRBD1 (5 bases). Trimming stripped 0 bases from V and 3 bases from J, with 12 bases between. This CDR3 has 16 amino acids. Looked up from germline, CDR1 is MNHEY and CDR2 is SVGAGI. The CDR3 here is CASSYSIAGNNQPQHF. The CDR3 nucleotides are TGTGCCAGCAGTTACTCGATAGCAGGGAACAATCAGCCCCAGCATTTT.